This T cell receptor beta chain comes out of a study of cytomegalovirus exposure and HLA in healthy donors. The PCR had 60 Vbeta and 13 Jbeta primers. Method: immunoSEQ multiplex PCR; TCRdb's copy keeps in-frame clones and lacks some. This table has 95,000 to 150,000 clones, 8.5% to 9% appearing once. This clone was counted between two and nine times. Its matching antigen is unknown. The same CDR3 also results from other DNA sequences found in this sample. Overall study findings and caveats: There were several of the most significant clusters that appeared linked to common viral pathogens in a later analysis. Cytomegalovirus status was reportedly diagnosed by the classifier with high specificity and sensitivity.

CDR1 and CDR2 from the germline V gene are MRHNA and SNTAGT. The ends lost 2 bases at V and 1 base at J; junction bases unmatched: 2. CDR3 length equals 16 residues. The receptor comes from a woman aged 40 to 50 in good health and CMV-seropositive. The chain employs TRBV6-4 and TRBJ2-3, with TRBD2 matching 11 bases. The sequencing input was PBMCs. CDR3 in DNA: TGTGCCAGCAGTGACAGTAGCGGGGGGGGCACAGATACGCAGTATTTT. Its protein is CASSDSSGGGTDTQYF.